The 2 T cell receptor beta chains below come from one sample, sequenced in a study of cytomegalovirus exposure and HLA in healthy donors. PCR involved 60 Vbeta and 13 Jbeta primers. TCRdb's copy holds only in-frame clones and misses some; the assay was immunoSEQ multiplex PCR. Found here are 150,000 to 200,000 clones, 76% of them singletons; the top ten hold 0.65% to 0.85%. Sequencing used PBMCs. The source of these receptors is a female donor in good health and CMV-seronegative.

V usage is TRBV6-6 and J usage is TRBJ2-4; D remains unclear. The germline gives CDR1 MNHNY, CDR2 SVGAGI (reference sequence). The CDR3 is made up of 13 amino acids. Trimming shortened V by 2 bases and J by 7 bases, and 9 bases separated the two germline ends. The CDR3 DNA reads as TGTGCCAGCAGTTACATCGGGTGGAACATTCAGTACTTC. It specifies CASSYIGWNIQYF.

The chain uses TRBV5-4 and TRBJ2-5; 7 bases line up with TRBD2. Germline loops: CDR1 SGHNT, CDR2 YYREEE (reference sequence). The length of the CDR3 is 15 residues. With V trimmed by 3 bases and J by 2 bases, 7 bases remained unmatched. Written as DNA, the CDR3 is TGTGCCAGCAGCTCCCCTGGGGGGGTTCAAGAGACCCAGTACTTC. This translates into CASSSPGGVQETQYF.